A single sample gave rise to the 20 T cell receptor beta chains below, sequenced in a study of T cells in Graves' hyperthyroidism and ophthalmopathy. Amplified TCR beta CDR3 regions derived from RNA transcripts. TCR CDR3 regions were first amplified by RT-PCR with HTBI primers. TCRdb ran MiXCR on the multiplex PCR reads and lists one entry per CDR3 protein. The sample has about 150,000 distinct CDR3 sequences, roughly 23% seen once; the top ten hold over 60%. Material: blood. These TCRs come from a woman in her forties or fifties with Graves' hyperthyroidism that later progressed to Graves' ophthalmopathy.

This clonotype was counted many times. V usage is TRBV30 and J usage is TRBJ1-1; 7 positions agree with TRBD1. The J segment lost 5 bases and the V segment lost 4 bases, leaving 7 bases of the junction unmatched. Germline-derived CDR1 and CDR2 are GTSNPN and SVGIG (reference sequence). The CDR3 spans 13 residues. The CDR3: CAWNLGGGTEAFF. In DNA, the CDR3 is TGTGCCTGGAACTTAGGGGGCGGGACTGAAGCTTTCTTT.

This clonotype has a count of ten or more. The chain combines TRBV24-1 with TRBJ2-7, with 8 bases fitting TRBD1. Germline assignment: CDR1 KGHDR and CDR2 SFDVKD. The CDR3 loop spans 15 amino acids. After removal of 5 bases from V and 6 bases from J, the junction contained 11 bases not matched to a gene. CDR3 residues: CATSALGDRGFEQYF. In DNA, the CDR3 is TGTGCCACCAGTGCCCTGGGAGACAGGGGTTTCGAGCAGTACTTC.

This clonotype was recorded at least ten times. This rearrangement joins TRBV10-3 to TRBJ2-5; the D is unclear. This CDR3 is built from 11 residues. Per the germline V gene, CDR1 is ENHRY and CDR2 is SYGVKD. The V end was cut by 11 bases, the J end by 5 bases, with 12 bases between. The DNA of the CDR3 is TGTGCCTCGGCGGCGAGGGAGACCCAGTACTTC. Encoded protein: CASAARETQYF.

This clonotype has ten or more counts. The chain employs TRBV19 and TRBJ2-2; 7 positions agree with TRBD2. This CDR3 has 19 residues. Germline values: CDR1 LNHDA, CDR2 SQIVND (reference sequence). V dropped 7 bases and J dropped 1; count of bases not matched to a gene: 18. This chain's CDR3 is CASNGRGAGSIRNTGELFF. CDR3 coding DNA: TGTGCCAGTAATGGTCGCGGAGCGGGAAGTATCAGGAACACCGGGGAGCTGTTTTTT.

The CDR3 DNA is TGTGCCAGCAGCTTGGGCGGGAGAAGAAACACCGGGGAGCTGTTTTTT. Translated: CASSLGGRRNTGELFF. This chain uses TRBV7-2 with TRBJ2-2; 7 positions match TRBD2. The CDR3 loop spans 16 amino acids. CDR1 SGHTA and CDR2 FQGNSA come from the germline V gene. Trimming at V came to 3 bases and at J to 2 bases, leaving 6 bases not matched to a gene.

This clonotype came up a few times. CDR3 in amino acids: CASAETTGELFF. Here the CDR3 DNA reads TGTGCCAGCGCAGAGACCACCGGGGAGCTGTTTTTT. The chain couples TRBV3-1 to TRBJ2-2; D not certain. The V end lost 8 bases, the J end lost 4 bases, and 8 bases lay between the germline ends. There are 12 residues in the CDR3. The germline V gene encodes CDR1 LGHDT and CDR2 YNNKEL (reference sequence).

This clonotype has ten or more counts. This chain connects TRBV27 to TRBJ2-7; 11 bases match TRBD2. Looked up from germline, CDR1 is MNHEY and CDR2 is SMNVEV (reference sequence). This CDR3 has 15 residues. V gave up 0 bases and J gave up 9 bases; unmatched junction bases: 7. Here the CDR3 DNA reads TGTGCCAGCAGTTTATCGGGGACTAGCGGATTATCGCAGTACTTC. It encodes CASSLSGTSGLSQYF.

The gene calls are TRBV6-5 and TRBJ1-5; D uncertain. CDR1 is MNHEY, CDR2 SVGAGI, per germline. CDR3 length equals 16 residues. Trimming left V 2 bases short and J 4 bases short, with 15 bases between. CDR3 in DNA: TGTGCCAGCAGTTACGGCACACCGGGATCAAATCAGCCCCAGCATTTT. It yields the protein CASSYGTPGSNQPQHF.

In this sample, this clonotype turned up many times. J is TRBJ2-2 and V is TRBV7-8, with D maybe TRBD1 (5 bases). The CDR3 covers 16 residues. V lost 5 bases, J lost 0 bases, and 13 bases lay in between. Germline CDR1 SGHVS, CDR2 FQNEAQ. The CDR3 nucleotides are TGTGCCAGCAGCCTCAGGGTAGTCGCGAACACCGGGGAGCTGTTTTTT. It yields the protein CASSLRVVANTGELFF.

This clonotype appeared many times. The CDR3 is CASSLPGTRTSEQYF. The CDR3, as DNA: TGTGCCAGCAGTTTACCCGGGACCCGAACATCCGAGCAGTACTTC. V gene TRBV28 combines with J gene TRBJ2-7, with D perhaps matching TRBD1 or TRBD2 (5 bases each). Germline assignment: CDR1 MDHEN and CDR2 SYDVKM. The CDR3 length is 15 residues. Between the trimmed V and J ends, which lost 2 bases and 6 bases, there was a span of 17 bases.

This clonotype has ten or more counts. The rearrangement joins TRBV27 to TRBJ1-5; D is unresolved. The CDR3 extends over 15 amino acids. Germline CDR1 MNHEY, CDR2 SMNVEV (reference sequence). V was clipped by 6 bases and J by 0 bases, with 12 bases between them. The CDR3 DNA reads as TGTGCCAGCAGGCCGGCCTGGAATAGCAATCAGCCCCAGCATTTT. Translated, it gives CASRPAWNSNQPQHF.

This clonotype was recorded many times. The chain combines TRBV5-1 with TRBJ1-1; maybe TRBD1 (6 bases). The CDR3 is made up of 14 amino acids. CDR1 and CDR2 (germline): SGHRS, YFSETQ. With 2 bases removed from V and 4 bases from J, the gap between germline ends came to 12 bases. The CDR3 region is CASSFNRDGTEAFF. The CDR3 DNA reads as TGCGCCAGCAGCTTTAACAGGGACGGCACTGAAGCTTTCTTT.

The chain links TRBV28 to TRBJ2-1, with 9 bases identical to TRBD2. The CDR3 has 15 residues. V trimming: 5 bases; J trimming: 3 bases; junction bases outside the gene matches: 5. Germline V gives CDR1 MDHEN, CDR2 SYDVKM. In nucleotides, the CDR3 is TGTGCCAGCAGTGAAGCTAGCGGGGACTACAATGAGCAGTTCTTC. Amino acids: CASSEASGDYNEQFF.

Ten or more counts support this clonotype. The chain recombines TRBV6-5 with TRBJ1-1; no firm D call. The V gene's germline CDR1 is MNHEY and CDR2 SVGAGI. The CDR3 sequence is 15 residues long. Trimming took off 0 bases at V and 1 base at J, with 9 bases between the two ends. CDR3 in amino acids: CASSYSGSRNTEAFF. CDR3 bases: TGTGCCAGCAGTTACTCCGGCAGTCGGAACACTGAAGCTTTCTTT.

In its sample, this clonotype was seen many times. The chain combines TRBV12-3 or TRBV12-4 with TRBJ2-3; TRBD1 matches at 8 bases. This CDR3 has 16 amino acids. V shed 6 bases and J 4 bases; nucleotides not matched to a gene: 12. The CDR3 DNA reads TGTGCCAGCAGCCTTTACGGACAGGGAAGCCCAGATACGCAGTATTTT. Translation gives CASSLYGQGSPDTQYF.

This clonotype was counted ten times or more. The chain combines TRBV5-1 with TRBJ2-7; 9 positions agree with TRBD1. The trim removed 4 bases at V and 1 base at J, leaving 12 bases unmatched. Germline CDR1 and CDR2: SGHRS and YFSETQ. The CDR3 spans 17 residues. The CDR3 is CASSQLGSGTGSYEQYF. The CDR3 DNA is TGCGCCAGCAGCCAGCTTGGGTCCGGGACAGGGTCCTACGAGCAGTACTTC.

This clonotype occurred once. The V call is TRBV24-1, the J call TRBJ2-3; D is perhaps TRBD1 (7 bases). V lost 9 bases, J lost 0 bases, and 15 bases lay in between. The CDR3 covers 15 residues. The germline V gene has CDR1 KGHDR and CDR2 SFDVKD. The CDR3 loop reads CATQGGQTSTDTQYF. The CDR3 coding sequence is TGTGCCACCCAGGGGGGCCAAACTAGCACAGATACGCAGTATTTT.

The rearrangement joins TRBV4-1 to TRBJ1-2; no clear D. The CDR3 runs to 14 residues. The V end lost 4 bases, the J end lost 5 bases, and 14 bases lay between the germline ends. CDR1 MGHRA and CDR2 YSYEKL come from the germline V gene. The CDR3 loop reads CASSRLTGRYGYTF. The CDR3 DNA sequence: TGCGCCAGCAGCCGACTGACGGGGAGGTATGGCTACACCTTC.

There are many counts of this clonotype. The V gene is TRBV6-2 or TRBV6-3, the J gene TRBJ2-5; D possibly corresponds to TRBD1 (5 bases). This CDR3 spans 16 amino acids. The V gene lost 0 bases and the J gene lost 4 bases, with 15 bases spanning the gap. Per the germline V gene, CDR1 is MNHEY and CDR2 is SVGEGT. The chain's CDR3 is CASSYSRLGQGETQYF. Here the CDR3 DNA reads TGTGCCAGCAGTTACTCCCGGTTGGGGCAGGGAGAGACCCAGTACTTC.

The chain combines TRBV30 with TRBJ1-6; 7 bases line up with TRBD1. Germline CDR1 reads GTSNPN; CDR2 reads SVGIG (reference sequence). V was pared by 0 bases and J by 10 bases, with 18 bases of the junction left unmatched. The CDR3 is made up of 18 amino acids. In DNA form, the CDR3 reads TGTGCCTGGAGTGTACGAGTCGGACCGACAGGGAGGGGATCACCCCTCCACTTT. This encodes CAWSVRVGPTGRGSPLHF.